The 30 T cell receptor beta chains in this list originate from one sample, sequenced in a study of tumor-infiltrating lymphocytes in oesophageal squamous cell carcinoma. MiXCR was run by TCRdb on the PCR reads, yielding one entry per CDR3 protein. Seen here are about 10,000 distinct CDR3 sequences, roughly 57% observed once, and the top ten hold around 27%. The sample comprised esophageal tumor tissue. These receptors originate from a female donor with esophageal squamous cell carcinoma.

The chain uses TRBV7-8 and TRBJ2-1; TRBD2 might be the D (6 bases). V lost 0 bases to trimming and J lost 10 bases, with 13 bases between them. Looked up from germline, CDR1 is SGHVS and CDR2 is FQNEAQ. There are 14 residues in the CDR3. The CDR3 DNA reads TGTGCCAGCAGCTTAGCAGGGAGGACCTACGAGCAGTTCTTC. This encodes CASSLAGRTYEQFF.

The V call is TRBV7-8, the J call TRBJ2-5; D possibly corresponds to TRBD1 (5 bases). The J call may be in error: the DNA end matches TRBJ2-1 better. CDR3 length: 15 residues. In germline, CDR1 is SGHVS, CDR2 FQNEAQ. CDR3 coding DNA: TGTGCCAGCAGCTTAATGGGGCCGTCCTACAATGAGCAGTTCTTC. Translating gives CASSLMGPSYNEQFF.

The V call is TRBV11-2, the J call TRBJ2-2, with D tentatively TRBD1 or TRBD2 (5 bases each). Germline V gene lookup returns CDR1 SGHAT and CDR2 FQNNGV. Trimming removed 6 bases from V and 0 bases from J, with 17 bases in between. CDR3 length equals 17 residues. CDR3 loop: CASRSMGRTSNTGELFF. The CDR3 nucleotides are TGTGCCAGCAGATCCATGGGACGGACTTCGAACACCGGGGAGCTGTTTTTT.

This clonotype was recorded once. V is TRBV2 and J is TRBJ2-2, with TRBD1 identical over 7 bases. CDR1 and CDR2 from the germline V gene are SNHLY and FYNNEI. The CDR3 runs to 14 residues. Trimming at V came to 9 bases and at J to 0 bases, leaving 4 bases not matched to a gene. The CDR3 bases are TGTGCCAGACACAGGGGCGCGAACACCGGGGAGCTGTTTTTT. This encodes CARHRGANTGELFF.

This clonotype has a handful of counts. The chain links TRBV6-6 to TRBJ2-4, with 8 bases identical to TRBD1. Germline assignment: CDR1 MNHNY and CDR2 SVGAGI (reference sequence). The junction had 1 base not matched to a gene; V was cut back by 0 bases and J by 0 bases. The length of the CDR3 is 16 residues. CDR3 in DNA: TGTGCCAGCAGTTACTCAGGGACAGGAGCCAAAAACATTCAGTACTTC. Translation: CASSYSGTGAKNIQYF.

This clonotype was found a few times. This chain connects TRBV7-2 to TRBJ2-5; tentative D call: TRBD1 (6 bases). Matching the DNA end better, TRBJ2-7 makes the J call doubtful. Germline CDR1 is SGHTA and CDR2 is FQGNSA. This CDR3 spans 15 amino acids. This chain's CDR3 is CASSLARTASYEQYF. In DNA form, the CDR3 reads TGTGCCAGCAGCTTAGCCAGGACAGCCTCCTACGAGCAGTACTTC.

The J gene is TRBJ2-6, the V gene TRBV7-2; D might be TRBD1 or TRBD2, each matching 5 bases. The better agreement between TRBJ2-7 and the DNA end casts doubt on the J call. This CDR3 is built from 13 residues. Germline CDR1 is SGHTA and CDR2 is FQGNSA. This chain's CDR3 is CASRSGTHYEQYF. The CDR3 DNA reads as TGTGCCAGCAGGTCCGGGACCCACTACGAGCAGTACTTC.

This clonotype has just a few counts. The CDR3 spells CASSREYQETQYF. CDR3 nucleotides: TGTGCCAGCAGCAGGGAGTACCAAGAGACCCAGTACTTC. The chain couples TRBV7-3 to TRBJ2-5; maybe TRBD2 (5 bases). In germline, CDR1 is SGHTA, CDR2 FQGTGA. This CDR3 region has 13 residues. V lost 5 bases to trimming and J lost 0 bases, with 7 bases between them.

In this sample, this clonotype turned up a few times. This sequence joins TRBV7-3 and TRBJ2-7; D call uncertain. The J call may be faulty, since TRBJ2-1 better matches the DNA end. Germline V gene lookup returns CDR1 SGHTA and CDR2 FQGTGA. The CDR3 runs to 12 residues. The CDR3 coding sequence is TGTGCCAGCAGCTTGGTTTATGTGGAGCAGTTCTTC. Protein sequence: CASSLVYVEQFF.

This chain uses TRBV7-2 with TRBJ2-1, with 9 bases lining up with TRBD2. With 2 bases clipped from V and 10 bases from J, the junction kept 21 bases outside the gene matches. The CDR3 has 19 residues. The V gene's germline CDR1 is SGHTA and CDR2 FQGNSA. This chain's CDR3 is CASSLKGGASGAYSYEQFF. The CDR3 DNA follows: TGTGCCAGCAGCTTAAAGGGTGGGGCTAGCGGGGCATACTCCTACGAGCAGTTCTTC. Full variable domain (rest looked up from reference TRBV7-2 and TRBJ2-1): GAGVSQSPSNKVTEKGKDVELRCDPISGHTALYWYRQSLGQGLEFLIYFQGNSAPDKSGLPSDRFSAERTGGSVSTLTIQRTQQEDSAVYLCASSLKGGASGAYSYEQFFGPGTRLTVL.

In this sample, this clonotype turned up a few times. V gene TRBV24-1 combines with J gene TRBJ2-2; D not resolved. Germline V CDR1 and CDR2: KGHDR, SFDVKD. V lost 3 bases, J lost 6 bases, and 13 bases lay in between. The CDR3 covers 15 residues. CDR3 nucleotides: TGTGCCACCAGTGATAAAGGGTATACGTCCGGGGAGCTGTTTTTT. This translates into CATSDKGYTSGELFF.

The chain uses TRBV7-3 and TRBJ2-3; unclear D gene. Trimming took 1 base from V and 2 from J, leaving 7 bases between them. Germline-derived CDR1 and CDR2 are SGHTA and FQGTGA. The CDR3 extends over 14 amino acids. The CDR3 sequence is CASSLSRFTDTQYF. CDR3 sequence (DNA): TGTGCCAGCAGCTTAAGCAGGTTCACAGATACGCAGTATTTT.

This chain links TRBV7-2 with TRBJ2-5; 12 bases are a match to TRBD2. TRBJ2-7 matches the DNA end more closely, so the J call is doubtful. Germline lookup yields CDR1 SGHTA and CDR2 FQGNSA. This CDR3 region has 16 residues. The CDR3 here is CASSLGLAGGLDEQYF. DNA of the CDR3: TGTGCCAGCAGCTTAGGGCTAGCGGGAGGGTTGGACGAGCAGTACTTC.

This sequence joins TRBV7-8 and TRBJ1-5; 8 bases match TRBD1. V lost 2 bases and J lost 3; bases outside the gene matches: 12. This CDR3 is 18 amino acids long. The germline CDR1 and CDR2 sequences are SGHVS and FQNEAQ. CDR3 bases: TGTGCCAGCAGCTTAAATGACAGGGGCTTCACGTTCAATCAGCCCCAGCATTTT. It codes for CASSLNDRGFTFNQPQHF.

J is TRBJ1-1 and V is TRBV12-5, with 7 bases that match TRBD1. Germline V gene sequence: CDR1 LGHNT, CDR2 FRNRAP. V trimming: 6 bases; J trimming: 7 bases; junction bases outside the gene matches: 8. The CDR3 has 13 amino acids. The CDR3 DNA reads TGTGCTAGTGGGCCTCCAGGGGGGGGTGAAGCTTTCTTT. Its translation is CASGPPGGGEAFF. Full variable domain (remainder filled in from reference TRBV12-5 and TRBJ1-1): DARVTQTPRHKVTEMGQEVTMRCQPILGHNTVFWYRQTMMQGLELLAYFRNRAPLDDSGMPKDRFSAEMPDATLATLKIQPSEPRDSAVYFCASGPPGGGEAFFGQGTRLTVV.

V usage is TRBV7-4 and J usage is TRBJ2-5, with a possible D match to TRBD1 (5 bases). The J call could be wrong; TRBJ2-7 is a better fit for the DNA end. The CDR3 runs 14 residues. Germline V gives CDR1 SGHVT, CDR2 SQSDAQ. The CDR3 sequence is CASSYRDSSYEQYF. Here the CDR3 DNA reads TGTGCCAGCAGCTACCGCGACAGCTCCTACGAGCAGTACTTC.

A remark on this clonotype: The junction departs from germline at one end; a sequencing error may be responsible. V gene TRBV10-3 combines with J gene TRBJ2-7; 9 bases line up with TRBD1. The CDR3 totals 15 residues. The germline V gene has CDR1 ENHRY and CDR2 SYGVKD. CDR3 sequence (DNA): TGTGCCATCAGTGAGATAGGACAGGGGAATTCACCCCTCCACTTC. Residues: CAISEIGQGNSPLHF.

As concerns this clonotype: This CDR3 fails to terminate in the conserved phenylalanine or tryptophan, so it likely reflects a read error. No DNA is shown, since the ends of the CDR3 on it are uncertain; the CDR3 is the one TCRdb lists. The CDR3 region is CASSLKGNYGYTFGS. V is TRBV7-6 and J is TRBJ2-7. Germline CDR1 SGHVS, CDR2 FNYEAQ. The CDR3 totals 15 residues, both ends included.

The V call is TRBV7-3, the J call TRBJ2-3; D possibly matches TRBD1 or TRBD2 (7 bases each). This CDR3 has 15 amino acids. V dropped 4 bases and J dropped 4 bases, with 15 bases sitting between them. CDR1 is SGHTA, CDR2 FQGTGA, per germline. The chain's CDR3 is CASSSSTGRADTQYF. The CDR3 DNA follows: TGTGCCAGCAGCTCATCGACAGGGAGGGCAGATACGCAGTATTTT.

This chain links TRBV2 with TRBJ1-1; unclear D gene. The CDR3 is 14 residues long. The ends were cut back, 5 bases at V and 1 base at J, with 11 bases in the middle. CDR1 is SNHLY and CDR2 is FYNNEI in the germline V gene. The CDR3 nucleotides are TGTGCCAGCAGTCCAGGACTCTCGAACACTGAAGCTTTCTTT. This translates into CASSPGLSNTEAFF.

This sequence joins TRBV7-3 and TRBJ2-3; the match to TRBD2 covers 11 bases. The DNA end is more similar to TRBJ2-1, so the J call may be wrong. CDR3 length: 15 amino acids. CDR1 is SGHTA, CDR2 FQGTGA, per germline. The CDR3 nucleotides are TGTGCCAGCAGCTTGACTAGCGGGGCTAACAATGAGCAGTTCTTC. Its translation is CASSLTSGANNEQFF.

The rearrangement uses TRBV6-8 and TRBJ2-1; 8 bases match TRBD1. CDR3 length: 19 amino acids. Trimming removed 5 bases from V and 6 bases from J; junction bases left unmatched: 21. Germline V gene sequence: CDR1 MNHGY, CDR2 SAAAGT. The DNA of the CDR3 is TGTGCCAGCAGTGTCCGAAGTCGGACAGGGCTTTCAATTATCAATGAGCAGTTCTTC. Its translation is CASSVRSRTGLSIINEQFF.

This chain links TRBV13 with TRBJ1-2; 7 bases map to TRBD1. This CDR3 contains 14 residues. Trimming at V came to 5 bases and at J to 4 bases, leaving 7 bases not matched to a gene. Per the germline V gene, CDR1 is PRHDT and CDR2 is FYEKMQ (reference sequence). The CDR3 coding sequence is TGTGCCAGCAGCAAACAGGGGACCGGCTATGGCTACACCTTC. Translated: CASSKQGTGYGYTF.

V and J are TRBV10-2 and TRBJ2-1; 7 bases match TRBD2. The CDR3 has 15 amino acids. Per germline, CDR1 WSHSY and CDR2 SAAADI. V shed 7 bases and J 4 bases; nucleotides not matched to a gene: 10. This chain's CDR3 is CASTTSGNRYNEQFF. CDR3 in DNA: TGCGCCAGCACTACAAGCGGGAATCGGTACAATGAGCAGTTCTTC.

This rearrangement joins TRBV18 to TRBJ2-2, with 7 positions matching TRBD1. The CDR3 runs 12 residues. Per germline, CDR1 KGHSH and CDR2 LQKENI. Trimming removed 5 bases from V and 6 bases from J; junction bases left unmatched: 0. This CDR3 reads CASSTGAGELFF. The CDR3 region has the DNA TGTGCCAGCTCAACAGGGGCCGGGGAGCTGTTTTTT.

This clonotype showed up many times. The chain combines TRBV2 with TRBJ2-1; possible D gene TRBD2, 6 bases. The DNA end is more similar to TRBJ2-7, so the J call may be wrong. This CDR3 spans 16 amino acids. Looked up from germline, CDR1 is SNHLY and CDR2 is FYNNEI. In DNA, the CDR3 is TGTGCCAGCAGTGACCCGGGCGGGGAATCGACCTACGAGCAGTACTTC. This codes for CASSDPGGESTYEQYF.

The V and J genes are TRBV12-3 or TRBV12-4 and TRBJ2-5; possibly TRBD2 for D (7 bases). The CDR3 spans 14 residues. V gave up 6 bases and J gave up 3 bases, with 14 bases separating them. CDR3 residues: CASRMGGAKETQYF. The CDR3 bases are TGTGCCAGCAGGATGGGGGGGGCGAAAGAGACCCAGTACTTC.

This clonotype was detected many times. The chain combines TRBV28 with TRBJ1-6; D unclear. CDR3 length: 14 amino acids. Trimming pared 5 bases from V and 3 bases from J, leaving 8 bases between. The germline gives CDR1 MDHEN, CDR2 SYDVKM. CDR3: CASSRRHYNSPLHF. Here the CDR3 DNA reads TGTGCCAGCAGTCGCCGACACTATAATTCACCCCTCCACTTT.

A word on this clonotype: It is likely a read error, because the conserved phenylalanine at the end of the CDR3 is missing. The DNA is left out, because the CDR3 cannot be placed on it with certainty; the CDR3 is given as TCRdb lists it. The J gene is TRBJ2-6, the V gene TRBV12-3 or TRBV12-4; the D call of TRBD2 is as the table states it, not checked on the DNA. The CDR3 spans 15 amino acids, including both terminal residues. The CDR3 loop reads CASSLHGRNEQFFGP.

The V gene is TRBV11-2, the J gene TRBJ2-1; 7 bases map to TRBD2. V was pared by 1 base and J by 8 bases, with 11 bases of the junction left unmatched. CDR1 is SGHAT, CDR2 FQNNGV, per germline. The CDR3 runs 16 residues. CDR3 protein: CASSLVTSGAYDEQFF. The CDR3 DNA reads TGTGCCAGCAGCTTAGTAACCAGCGGGGCGTACGATGAGCAGTTCTTC. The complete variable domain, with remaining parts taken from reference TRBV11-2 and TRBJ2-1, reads EAGVAQSPRYKIIEKRQSVAFWCNPISGHATLYWYQQILGQGPKLLIQFQNNGVVDDSQLPKDRFSAERLKGVDSTLKIQPAKLEDSAVYLCASSLVTSGAYDEQFFGPGTRLTVL.